The 10 T cell receptor beta chains listed next were all sequenced from one sample in a study of blood T cell repertoires in COVID-19. TCRdb keeps only in-frame clones here, not all; method: immunoSEQ multiplex PCR. The sample carries approximately 170,000 clones, roughly nine tenths recorded once. The sequenced sample consisted of peripheral blood. The receptors stem from a man between 18 and 35 years old who had recovered from COVID-19.

The chain carries TRBV11-2 and TRBJ2-5; D may be TRBD1 (5 bases). CDR3 length: 15 amino acids. Germline V lookup: CDR1 SGHAT, CDR2 FQNNGV. V was pared by 3 bases and J by 6 bases, with 17 bases between. The CDR3 sequence is CASSLPGPGWQTQYF. CDR3 sequence (DNA): TGTGCCAGCAGCTTGCCGGGCCCAGGGTGGCAGACCCAGTACTTC.

The gene calls are TRBV3-1 (or the pseudogene TRBV3-2) and TRBJ1-5; no definite D call. CDR3 length: 16 residues. From germline, CDR1 is LGHDT and CDR2 YNNKEL (reference sequence). Trimming shortened V by 4 bases and J by 5 bases, and 18 bases separated the two germline ends. Here the CDR3 reads CASSPGRGNRDQPQHF. In DNA form, the CDR3 reads TGTGCCAGCAGCCCTGGTCGGGGAAATAGGGATCAGCCCCAGCATTTT.

CDR3 amino acids: CSASGFELHPGETQYF. For the CDR3, the DNA is TGCAGTGCTAGTGGGTTTGAGTTGCACCCGGGGGAGACCCAGTACTTC. V and J are TRBV20-1 and TRBJ2-5; a possible D gene is TRBD2 (5 bases). Trimming pared 3 bases from V and 5 bases from J, leaving 22 bases between. The CDR3 runs to 16 residues. Looked up from germline, CDR1 is DFQATT and CDR2 is SNEGSKA (reference sequence).

V and J are TRBV12-3 or TRBV12-4 and TRBJ2-7, with 8 nucleotides matching TRBD2. The V segment lost 4 bases and the J segment 6 bases; nucleotides outside the gene matches: 5. CDR3 length equals 13 residues. The CDR3 spells CASSSAGEGEQYF. CDR3 sequence (DNA): TGTGCCAGCAGTTCAGCGGGAGAGGGCGAGCAGTACTTC.

The V gene is TRBV6-2 or TRBV6-3, the J gene TRBJ1-5; TRBD1 matches 9 bases. CDR1 is MNHEY and CDR2 is SVGEGT in the germline V gene. V shed 2 bases, J shed 7 bases, and the junction held 3 bases outside the gene matches. This CDR3 contains 14 residues. CDR3 in amino acids: CASSYGTGSQPQHF. Written as DNA, the CDR3 is TGTGCCAGCAGTTACGGGACAGGGTCACAGCCCCAGCATTTT.

V is TRBV19 and J is TRBJ2-7, with TRBD1 matching 8 bases. The CDR3 has 14 amino acids. V was clipped by 3 bases and J by 3 bases; unmatched bases: 4. The V gene's germline CDR1 is LNHDA and CDR2 SQIVND (reference sequence). The CDR3 sequence is CASSIAGQDYEQYF. In DNA, the CDR3 is TGTGCCAGTAGTATCGCGGGACAGGACTACGAGCAGTACTTC.

The chain employs TRBV11-2 and TRBJ2-5, with TRBD2 matching 7 bases. CDR3 size: 17 residues. V lost 4 bases and J lost 1; bases outside the gene matches: 12. Germline CDR1 and CDR2: SGHAT and FQNNGV. Here the CDR3 reads CASSWQSRDYLQETQYF. The CDR3 DNA reads as TGTGCCAGCAGCTGGCAGTCGCGGGACTACCTCCAAGAGACCCAGTACTTC.

The gene calls are TRBV5-1 and TRBJ2-2, with a possible D match to TRBD2 (6 bases). Trimming left V 5 bases short and J 3 bases short, with 14 bases between. The CDR3 has 15 residues. Germline values: CDR1 SGHRS, CDR2 YFSETQ. CDR3 DNA sequence: TGCGCCAGCAGATCCGGGACTCCCGACACCGGGGAGCTGTTTTTT. Amino acid sequence: CASRSGTPDTGELFF.

The CDR3 loop reads CASRPTDYNTEAFF. In nucleotides, the CDR3 is TGTGCCAGCAGGCCAACAGACTATAACACTGAAGCTTTCTTT. This rearrangement joins TRBV7-9 to TRBJ1-1; D not certain. There are 14 residues in the CDR3. The V end was cut by 6 bases, the J end by 2 bases, with 13 bases between. Germline V CDR1 and CDR2: SEHNR, FQNEAQ (reference sequence).

The chain recombines TRBV6-5 with TRBJ2-5; the D gene is possibly TRBD1 (6 bases). CDR3 length: 13 residues. Looked up from germline, CDR1 is MNHEY and CDR2 is SVGAGI. V shed 7 bases and J shed 2 bases, with 11 bases lying between them. The CDR3 protein is CASIRGAQETQYF. Written as DNA, the CDR3 is TGTGCCAGCATCAGGGGCGCTCAAGAGACCCAGTACTTC.